This TCR beta chain was retrieved from a study of multiple sclerosis patients with progressive multifocal leukoencephalopathy. Study-wide results and limits: Most PML patients had lower entropy, suggesting less diverse TRB repertoires.

As for this clone: Its antigen is as yet unknown.

Noted time point: before natalizumab initiation. TCRdb's table, derived via immunoSEQ multiplex PCR, lists solely in-frame clones and lacks some. Among tens of thousands of clones listed, around 89% were seen once. Trimming cost V 6 bases and J 3 bases; bases outside gene matches: 7. CDR3 length equals 14 residues. CDR1 is MNHEY and CDR2 is SVGAGI in the germline V gene. V is TRBV6-5 and J is TRBJ2-7; 8 bases are shared with TRBD1. The TCR sequence derives from a human donor with multiple sclerosis. The sample was PBMCs. This CDR3 is CASSPARGLYEQYF. The CDR3 DNA is TGTGCCAGCAGCCCCGCCAGGGGGCTCTACGAGCAGTACTTC.